One and the same sample provided the 22 T cell receptor beta chains below, sequenced in a study of early T cells in non-severe SARS-CoV-2 infection. In TCRdb, the 5' RACE reads were re-called with MiXCR into one record per CDR3 protein. This table holds about 82,000 distinct CDR3 sequences, around 14% found once. The sample comprised whole blood. The receptors were gathered from an adult who was a healthcare worker with PCR-confirmed SARS-CoV-2 infection or an uninfected control (not recorded which).

The CDR3 sequence: CASSKSSGEKNIQYF. In nucleotides, the CDR3 is TGTGCCAGTAGTAAGTCTAGCGGGGAGAAAAACATTCAGTACTTC. The chain combines TRBV19 with TRBJ2-4, with TRBD2 matching 9 bases. The V gene's germline CDR1 is LNHDA and CDR2 SQIVND (reference sequence). V lost 4 bases to trimming and J lost 4 bases; unmatched junction nucleotides: 5. The CDR3 is 15 amino acids.

The table lists this clonotype with a few counts. The V and J genes are TRBV6-6 and TRBJ2-7, with D possibly TRBD2 on 6 matching bases. Germline V gives CDR1 MNHNY, CDR2 SVGAGI (reference sequence). The CDR3 extends over 15 amino acids. Trimming left V 0 bases short and J 3 bases short, with 12 bases between. The CDR3: CASSYSGDSVYEQYF. In DNA, the CDR3 is TGTGCCAGCAGTTACTCCGGGGACTCCGTCTACGAGCAGTACTTC.

This clonotype was picked up many times. The chain combines TRBV29-1 with TRBJ1-2; TRBD1 agrees at 7 bases. V shed 3 bases, J shed 7 bases, and the junction held 8 bases outside the gene matches. Per germline, CDR1 SQVTM and CDR2 ANQGSEA. This CDR3 has 13 residues. CDR3 sequence: CSVDGDRDPGYTF. In DNA, the CDR3 is TGCAGCGTTGACGGTGACAGGGATCCTGGCTACACCTTC.

This clonotype was counted many times. The chain combines TRBV29-1 with TRBJ2-5; 15 nucleotides match TRBD2. Germline CDR1 is SQVTM and CDR2 is ANQGSEA. CDR3 size: 15 residues. V trimming: 6 bases; J trimming: 9 bases; junction bases outside the gene matches: 11. The CDR3 DNA reads as TGCAGCGTCACGGGACTAGCGGGGGGTATAAAGGCCCAGTACTTC. Its protein is CSVTGLAGGIKAQYF.

The gene calls are TRBV9 and TRBJ2-3; D unresolved. The germline CDR1 and CDR2 sequences are SGDLS and YYNGEE. V lost 0 bases and J 5 bases, leaving 7 bases between the germline ends. The CDR3 spans 13 residues. CDR3 residues: CASSVGVEDTQYF. CDR3 DNA: TGTGCCAGCAGCGTAGGCGTCGAAGATACGCAGTATTTT. The full variable domain, with the rest looked up from reference TRBV9 and TRBJ2-3, is DSGVTQTPKHLITATGQRVTLRCSPRSGDLSVYWYQQSLDQGLQFLIQYYNGEERAKGNILERFSAQQFPDLHSELNLSSLELGDSALYFCASSVGVEDTQYFGPGTRLTVL.

This clonotype was counted a few times. The chain joins TRBV20-1 to TRBJ1-2, with TRBD1 matching 7 bases. The CDR3 extends over 15 amino acids. Germline CDR1 DFQATT, CDR2 SNEGSKA (reference sequence). J was trimmed by 4 bases and V by 0 bases; bases with no gene match: 8. This CDR3 is CSARDPPGGVYGYTF. DNA of the CDR3: TGCAGTGCTAGAGATCCCCCAGGGGGTGTCTATGGCTACACCTTC.

The rearrangement uses TRBV5-1 and TRBJ1-5, with 10 bases matching TRBD1. Germline values: CDR1 SGHRS, CDR2 YFSETQ. The CDR3 runs to 15 residues. The junction had 5 bases not matched to a gene; V was cut back by 4 bases and J by 4 bases. The CDR3 region has the DNA TGCGCCAGCAGCCAGACAGGGGGCGGGAATCAGCCCCAGCATTTT. This codes for CASSQTGGGNQPQHF.

This clonotype was seen at least ten times. The rearrangement links TRBV24-1 to TRBJ2-1, with D maybe TRBD2 (5 bases). CDR3 length: 14 amino acids. Per germline, CDR1 KGHDR and CDR2 SFDVKD. Trimming stripped 1 base from V and 9 bases from J, with 12 bases between. The CDR3 nucleotides are TGTGCCACCAGTGATTTCTCGAAGAGCGGTGAGCAGTTCTTC. This gives the protein CATSDFSKSGEQFF.

V and J are TRBV6-2 or TRBV6-3 and TRBJ1-3; D uncertain. Germline V gene sequence: CDR1 MNHEY, CDR2 SVGEGT. This CDR3 region has 15 residues. V lost 5 bases and J 0 bases, leaving 11 bases between the germline ends. The CDR3 region is CASSTDRVSGNTIYF. As DNA, the CDR3 is TGTGCCAGCAGTACGGACCGAGTCTCTGGAAACACCATATATTTT.

The chain has TRBV11-2 and TRBJ2-1; perhaps TRBD2 as D (5 bases). CDR1 and CDR2 (germline): SGHAT, FQNNGV. Trimming removed 5 bases from V and 8 bases from J, with 16 bases in between. This CDR3 is 14 amino acids long. The CDR3 here is CASSPQRTIYEQFF. CDR3 coding DNA: TGTGCCAGCAGCCCCCAGCGGACGATCTATGAGCAGTTCTTC.

This clonotype was recorded at least ten times. The rearrangement uses TRBV5-4 and TRBJ1-1, with D tentatively TRBD1 (5 bases). Trimming left V 5 bases short and J 3 bases short, with 23 bases between. The CDR3 sequence is 17 residues long. Germline values: CDR1 SGHNT, CDR2 YYREEE (reference sequence). The CDR3 DNA sequence: TGTGCCAGCAGTAAACTCCCAAAGTACGGGGGACACACTGAAGCTTTCTTT. This encodes CASSKLPKYGGHTEAFF.

The chain links TRBV12-2 to TRBJ1-2; the table names TRBD1, a call not compared with the DNA. TRBV12-2 is an annotated pseudogene. The CDR3 has 15 amino acids. The CDR3 spells CASRFAAGQAYGYTF. The CDR3 DNA reads TGTGCAAGTCGCTTTGCGGCGGGGCAGGCCTATGGCTACACCTTC.

In its sample, this clonotype was seen a few times. The chain has TRBV29-1 and TRBJ1-1; D gene uncertain. CDR1 and CDR2 from the germline V gene are SQVTM and ANQGSEA. V dropped 2 bases and J dropped 5 bases, with 6 bases sitting between them. The CDR3 runs to 11 residues. The DNA of the CDR3 is TGCAGCGTTGAAAGGCCAACTGAAGCTTTCTTT. It translates to CSVERPTEAFF.

V usage is TRBV12-3 or TRBV12-4 and J usage is TRBJ2-3, with D unresolved. V was cut by 2 bases and J by 0 bases, with 9 bases left in between. This CDR3 has 15 amino acids. The DNA for the CDR3 is TGTGCCAGCAGTTTAACACGACCTAGCACAGATACGCAGTATTTT. Its protein is CASSLTRPSTDTQYF.

This clonotype was counted a few times. V usage is TRBV5-4 and J usage is TRBJ2-3; TRBD2 aligns across 9 bases. Germline CDR1 reads SGHNT; CDR2 reads YYREEE (reference sequence). The CDR3 loop spans 16 amino acids. V gave up 0 bases and J gave up 2 bases; unmatched junction bases: 4. CDR3 residues: CASSLDAGLATDTQYF. The CDR3 DNA is TGTGCCAGCAGCTTGGATGCGGGACTAGCCACAGATACGCAGTATTTT.

This clonotype was detected ten times or more. The chain carries TRBV10-2 and TRBJ2-7, with 13 bases matching TRBD2. The V segment lost 4 bases and the J segment 6 bases; nucleotides outside the gene matches: 6. Germline V lookup: CDR1 WSHSY, CDR2 SAAADI. The CDR3 covers 15 residues. CDR3 sequence reads: CASSALAGGPGEQYF. As DNA, the CDR3 is TGCGCCAGCAGTGCACTAGCGGGAGGGCCGGGCGAGCAGTACTTC.

This clonotype was detected only once. The CDR3 protein is CASLPGDEGEKLFF. CDR3 DNA: TGTGCCAGCCTACCAGGGGACGAGGGGGAAAAACTGTTTTTT. J is TRBJ1-4 and V is TRBV2; D may be TRBD1 (6 bases). Per germline, CDR1 SNHLY and CDR2 FYNNEI. The CDR3 extends over 14 amino acids. V lost 8 bases to trimming and J lost 8 bases, with 18 bases between them.

This chain joins TRBV27 and TRBJ1-5, with no clear D. The V end was cut by 4 bases, the J end by 7 bases, with 14 bases between. CDR3 length: 14 residues. Germline V gene lookup returns CDR1 MNHEY and CDR2 SMNVEV (reference sequence). CDR3 nucleotide sequence: TGTGCCAGCAGTTCGGAACGATCAATGCAGCCCCAGCATTTT. This sequence encodes CASSSERSMQPQHF.

CDR3: CASSLQGALAETQYF. The CDR3 nucleotides read TGTGCCAGCAGTTTGCAGGGGGCGCTTGCTGAGACCCAGTACTTC. This chain links TRBV28 with TRBJ2-5, with 8 bases matching TRBD1. Unmatched junction bases numbered 8, after V lost 3 bases and J lost 5 bases. Per the germline V gene, CDR1 is MDHEN and CDR2 is SYDVKM. This CDR3 is built from 15 residues. The full variable domain, its missing parts supplied by reference TRBV28 and TRBJ2-5, is DVKVTQSSRYLVKRTGEKVFLECVQDMDHENMFWYRQDPGLGLRLIYFSYDVKMKEKGDIPEGYSVSREKKERFSLILESASTNQTSMYLCASSLQGALAETQYFGPGTRLLVL.

This chain connects TRBV5-5 to TRBJ1-2, with a possible D match to TRBD1 (5 bases). The V gene lost 5 bases and the J gene lost 0 bases, with 14 bases spanning the gap. CDR1 and CDR2 from the germline V gene are SGHKS and YYEKEE (reference sequence). This CDR3 is built from 15 residues. The CDR3 bases are TGTGCCAGCAGTCGGGGGACGGATGCTAACTATGGCTACACCTTC. Its translation: CASSRGTDANYGYTF. The full variable domain, completed using reference TRBV5-5 and TRBJ1-2, is DAGVTQSPTHLIKTRGQQVTLRCSPISGHKSVSWYQQVLGQGPQFIFQYYEKEERGRGNFPDRFSARQFPNYSSELNVNALLLGDSALYLCASSRGTDANYGYTFGSGTRLTVV.

The rearrangement joins TRBV11-2 to TRBJ2-2, with D possibly matching TRBD1 (6 bases). V was pared by 5 bases and J by 1 base, with 14 bases between. CDR1 is SGHAT and CDR2 is FQNNGV in the germline V gene. This CDR3 comprises 16 residues. In nucleotides, the CDR3 is TGTGCCAGCAGCCCGGGGTGGGGGCTGAACACCGGGGAGCTGTTTTTT. Amino acids: CASSPGWGLNTGELFF.

The gene calls are TRBV6-1 and TRBJ2-4; a possible D gene is TRBD2 (6 bases). This CDR3 spans 15 amino acids. Deletions cut 6 bases from V and 6 bases from J, with 18 bases between. Germline V gives CDR1 MNHNS, CDR2 SASEGT. The CDR3 spells CASRMGGIGGNIQYF. DNA of the CDR3: TGTGCCAGCAGGATGGGGGGAATCGGGGGAAACATTCAGTACTTC.